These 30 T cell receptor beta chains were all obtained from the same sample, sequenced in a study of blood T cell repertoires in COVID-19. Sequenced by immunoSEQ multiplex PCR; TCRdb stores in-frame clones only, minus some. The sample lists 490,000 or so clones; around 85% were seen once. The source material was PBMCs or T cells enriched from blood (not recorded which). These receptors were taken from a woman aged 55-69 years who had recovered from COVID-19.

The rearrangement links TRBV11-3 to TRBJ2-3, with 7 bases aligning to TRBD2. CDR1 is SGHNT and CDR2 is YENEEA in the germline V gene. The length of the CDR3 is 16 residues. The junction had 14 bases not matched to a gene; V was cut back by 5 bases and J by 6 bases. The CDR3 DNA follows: TGTGCCAGCAGCCTTACCTCGGGGGGACCAGCGGATACGCAGTATTTT. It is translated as CASSLTSGGPADTQYF.

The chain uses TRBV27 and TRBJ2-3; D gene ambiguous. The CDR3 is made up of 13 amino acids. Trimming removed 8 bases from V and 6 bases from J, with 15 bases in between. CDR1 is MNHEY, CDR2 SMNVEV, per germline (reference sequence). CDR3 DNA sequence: TGTGCCAGCGCTCGGCAGGTACAGGATACGCAGTATTTT. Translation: CASARQVQDTQYF.

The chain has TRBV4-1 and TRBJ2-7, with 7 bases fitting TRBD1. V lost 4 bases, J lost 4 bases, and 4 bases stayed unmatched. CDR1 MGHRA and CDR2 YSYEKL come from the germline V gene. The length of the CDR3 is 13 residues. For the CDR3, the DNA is TGCGCCAGCAGCCCCGGGACAGAGTACGAGCAGTACTTC. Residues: CASSPGTEYEQYF.

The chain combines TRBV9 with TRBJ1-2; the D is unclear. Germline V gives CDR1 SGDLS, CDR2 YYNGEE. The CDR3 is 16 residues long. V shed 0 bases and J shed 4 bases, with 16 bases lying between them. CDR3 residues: CASSVEGRELAYGYTF. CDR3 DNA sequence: TGTGCCAGCAGCGTAGAAGGCCGGGAATTGGCCTATGGCTACACCTTC.

The CDR3 spells CASRMRGTGANVLTF. The CDR3 region has the DNA TGTGCCAGCCGAATGAGGGGGACTGGGGCCAACGTCCTGACTTTC. The chain has TRBV6-5 and TRBJ2-6, with a possible D match to TRBD1 (6 bases). Trimming left V 8 bases short and J 2 bases short, with 13 bases between. The CDR3 has 15 amino acids. Germline CDR1 is MNHEY and CDR2 is SVGAGI.

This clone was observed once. CDR3 in amino acids: CASSIRGQDGYTF. For the CDR3, the DNA is TGCGCCAGCAGCATCAGGGGGCAGGATGGCTACACCTTC. This chain connects TRBV5-1 to TRBJ1-2, with 8 bases aligning to TRBD1. In germline, CDR1 is SGHRS, CDR2 YFSETQ. V shed 4 bases, J shed 6 bases, and the junction held 5 bases outside the gene matches. CDR3 length equals 13 residues.

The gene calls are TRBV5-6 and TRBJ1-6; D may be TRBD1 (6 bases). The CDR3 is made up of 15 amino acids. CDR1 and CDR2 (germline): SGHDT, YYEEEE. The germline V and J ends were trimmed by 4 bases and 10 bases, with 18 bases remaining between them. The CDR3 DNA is TGTGCCAGCAGCAGCTGGCGGGGGGGCGGATCACCCCTCCACTTT. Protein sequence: CASSSWRGGGSPLHF.

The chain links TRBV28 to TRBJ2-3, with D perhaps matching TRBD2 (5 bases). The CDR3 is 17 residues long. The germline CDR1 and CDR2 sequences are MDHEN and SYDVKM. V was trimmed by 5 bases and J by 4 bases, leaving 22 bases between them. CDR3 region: CASSAGGWHDLADTQYF. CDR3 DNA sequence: TGTGCCAGCAGTGCGGGTGGGTGGCATGATTTGGCAGATACGCAGTATTTT.

The CDR3 region is CASSTTFPGGYTF. The DNA for the CDR3 is TGTGCCAGCAGCACCACATTCCCAGGGGGCTACACCTTC. The chain joins TRBV12-3 or TRBV12-4 to TRBJ1-2, with D tentatively TRBD1 (5 bases). V lost 6 bases, J lost 8 bases, and 16 bases lay in between. The CDR3 sequence is 13 residues long.

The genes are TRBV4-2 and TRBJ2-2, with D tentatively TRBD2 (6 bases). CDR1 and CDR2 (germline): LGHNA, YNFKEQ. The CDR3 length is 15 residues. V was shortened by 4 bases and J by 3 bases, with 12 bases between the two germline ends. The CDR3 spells CASSPFWGDTGELFF. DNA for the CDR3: TGTGCCAGCAGCCCCTTTTGGGGGGACACCGGGGAGCTGTTTTTT.

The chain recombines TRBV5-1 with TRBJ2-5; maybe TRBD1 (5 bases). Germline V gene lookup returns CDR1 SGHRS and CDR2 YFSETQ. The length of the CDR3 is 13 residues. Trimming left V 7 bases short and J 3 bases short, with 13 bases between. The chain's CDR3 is CASHTTGEETQYF. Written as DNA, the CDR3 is TGCGCCAGCCACACCACAGGAGAAGAGACCCAGTACTTC. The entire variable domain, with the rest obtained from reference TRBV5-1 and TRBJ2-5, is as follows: KAGVTQTPRYLIKTRGQQVTLSCSPISGHRSVSWYQQTPGQGLQFLFEYFSETQRNKGNFPGRFSGRQFSNSRSEMNVSTLELGDSALYLCASHTTGEETQYFGPGTRLLVL.

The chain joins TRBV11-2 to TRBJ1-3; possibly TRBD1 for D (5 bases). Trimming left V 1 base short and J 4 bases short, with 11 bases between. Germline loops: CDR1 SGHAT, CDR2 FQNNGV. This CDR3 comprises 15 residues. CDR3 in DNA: TGTGCCAGCAGCTTAGGGGGACTGGGAGGAAACACCATATATTTT. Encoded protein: CASSLGGLGGNTIYF.

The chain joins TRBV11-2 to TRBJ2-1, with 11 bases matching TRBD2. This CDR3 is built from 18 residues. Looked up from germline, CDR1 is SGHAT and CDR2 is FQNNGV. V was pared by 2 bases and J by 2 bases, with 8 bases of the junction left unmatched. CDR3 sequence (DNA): TGTGCCAGCAGCTTAAAACCCCAGACTAGCGGGGCCTACAATGAGCAGTTCTTC. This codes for CASSLKPQTSGAYNEQFF.

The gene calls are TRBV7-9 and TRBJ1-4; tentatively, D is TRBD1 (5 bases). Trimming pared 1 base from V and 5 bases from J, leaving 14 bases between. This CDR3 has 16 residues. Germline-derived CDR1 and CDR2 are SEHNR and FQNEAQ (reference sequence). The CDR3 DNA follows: TGTGCCAGCAGCTTAGTGGGGGGGACGTGGAATGAAAAACTGTTTTTT. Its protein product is CASSLVGGTWNEKLFF. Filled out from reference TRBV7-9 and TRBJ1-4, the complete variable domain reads DTGVSQNPRHKITKRGQNVTFRCDPISEHNRLYWYRQTLGQGPEFLTYFQNEAQLEKSRLLSDRFSAERPKGSFSTLEIQRTEQGDSAMYLCASSLVGGTWNEKLFFGSGTQLSVL.

In DNA, the CDR3 is TGTGCCAGCTGCCCGGGAGGCAGCTCACCCCTCCACTTT. Amino acid sequence: CASCPGGSSPLHF. The chain carries TRBV6-5 and TRBJ1-6; D is ambiguous. Germline V gene data show CDR1 as MNHEY and CDR2 as SVGAGI. V lost 8 bases and J 10 bases, leaving 15 bases between the germline ends. The CDR3 consists of 13 residues.

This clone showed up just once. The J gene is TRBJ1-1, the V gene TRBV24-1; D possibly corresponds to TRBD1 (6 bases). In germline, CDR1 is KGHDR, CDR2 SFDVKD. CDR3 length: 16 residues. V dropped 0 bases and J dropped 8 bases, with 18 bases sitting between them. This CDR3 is CATSDLGGSGRLEAFF. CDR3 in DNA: TGTGCCACCAGTGATTTGGGGGGCTCCGGGAGGCTCGAAGCTTTCTTT.

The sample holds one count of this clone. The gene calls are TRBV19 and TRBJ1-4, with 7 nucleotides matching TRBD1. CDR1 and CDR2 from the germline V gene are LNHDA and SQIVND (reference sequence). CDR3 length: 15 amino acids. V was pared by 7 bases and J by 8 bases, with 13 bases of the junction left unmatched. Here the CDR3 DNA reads TGTGCCAGTACGGCCGAGGGGGCCCTAGGAGAAAAACTGTTTTTT. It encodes CASTAEGALGEKLFF.

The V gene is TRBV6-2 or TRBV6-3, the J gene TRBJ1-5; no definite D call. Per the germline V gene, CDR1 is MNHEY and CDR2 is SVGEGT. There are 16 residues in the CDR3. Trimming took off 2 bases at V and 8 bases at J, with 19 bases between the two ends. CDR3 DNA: TGTGCCAGCAGTTACACCTCGAGGAGGGAGCTTGAGCCCCAGCATTTT. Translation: CASSYTSRRELEPQHF.

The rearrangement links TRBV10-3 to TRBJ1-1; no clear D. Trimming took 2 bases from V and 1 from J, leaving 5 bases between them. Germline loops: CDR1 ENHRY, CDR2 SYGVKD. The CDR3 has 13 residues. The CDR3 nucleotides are TGTGCCATCAGTGAGGTATCGAACACTGAAGCTTTCTTT. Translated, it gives CAISEVSNTEAFF.

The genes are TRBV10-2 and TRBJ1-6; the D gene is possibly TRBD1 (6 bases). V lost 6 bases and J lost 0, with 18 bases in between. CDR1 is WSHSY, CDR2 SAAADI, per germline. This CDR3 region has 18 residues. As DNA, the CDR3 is TGCGCCAGCAGACTAGGGGGTTCCATGGCCTCCTATAATTCACCCCTCCACTTT. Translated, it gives CASRLGGSMASYNSPLHF.

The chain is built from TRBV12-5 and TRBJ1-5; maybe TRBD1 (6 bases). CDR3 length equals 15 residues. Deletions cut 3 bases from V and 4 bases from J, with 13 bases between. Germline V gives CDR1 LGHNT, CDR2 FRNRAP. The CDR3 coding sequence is TGTGCTAGTGGTTTTGGGGGGGCGCGGAATCAGCCCCAGCATTTT. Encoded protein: CASGFGGARNQPQHF.

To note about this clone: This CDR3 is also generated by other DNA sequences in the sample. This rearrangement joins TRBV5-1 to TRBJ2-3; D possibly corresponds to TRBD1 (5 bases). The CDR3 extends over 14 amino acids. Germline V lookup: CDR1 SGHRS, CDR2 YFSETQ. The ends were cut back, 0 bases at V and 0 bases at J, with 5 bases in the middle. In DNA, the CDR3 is TGCGCCAGCAGCTTGGGACAGAGCACAGATACGCAGTATTTT. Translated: CASSLGQSTDTQYF. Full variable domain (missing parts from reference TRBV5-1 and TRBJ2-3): KAGVTQTPRYLIKTRGQQVTLSCSPISGHRSVSWYQQTPGQGLQFLFEYFSETQRNKGNFPGRFSGRQFSNSRSEMNVSTLELGDSALYLCASSLGQSTDTQYFGPGTRLTVL.

The CDR3 loop is CASKGQGGTDTQYF. As DNA, the CDR3 is TGTGCCAGCAAGGGACAGGGAGGCACAGATACGCAGTATTTT. This chain uses TRBV2 with TRBJ2-3, with 9 bases matching TRBD1. V shed 7 bases, J shed 1 base, and the junction held 3 bases outside the gene matches. This CDR3 comprises 14 residues. Germline assignment: CDR1 SNHLY and CDR2 FYNNEI.

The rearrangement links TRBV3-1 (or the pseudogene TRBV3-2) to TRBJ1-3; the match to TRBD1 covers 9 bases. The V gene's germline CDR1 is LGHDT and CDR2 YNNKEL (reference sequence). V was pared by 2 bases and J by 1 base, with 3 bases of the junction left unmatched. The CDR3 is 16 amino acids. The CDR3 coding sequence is TGTGCCAGCAGCCAACCACAGGGGGCGTCTGGAAACACCATATATTTT. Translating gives CASSQPQGASGNTIYF.

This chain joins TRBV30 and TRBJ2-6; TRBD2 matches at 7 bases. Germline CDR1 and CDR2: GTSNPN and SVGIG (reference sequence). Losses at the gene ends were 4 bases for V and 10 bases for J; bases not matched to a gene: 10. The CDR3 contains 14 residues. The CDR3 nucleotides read TGTGCCTGGACTGAAGCGGGATCGCAGAACGTCCTGACTTTC. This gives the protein CAWTEAGSQNVLTF.

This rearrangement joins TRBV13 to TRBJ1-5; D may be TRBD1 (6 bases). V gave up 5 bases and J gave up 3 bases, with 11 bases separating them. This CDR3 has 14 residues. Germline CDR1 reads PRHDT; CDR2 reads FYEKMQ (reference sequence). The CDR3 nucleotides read TGTGCCAGCAGCCGAGGGGGTTTCAATCAGCCCCAGCATTTT. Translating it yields CASSRGGFNQPQHF.

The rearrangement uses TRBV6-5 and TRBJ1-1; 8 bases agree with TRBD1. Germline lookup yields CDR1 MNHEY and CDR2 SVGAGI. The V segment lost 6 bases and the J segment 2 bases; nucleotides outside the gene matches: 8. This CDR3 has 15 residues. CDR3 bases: TGTGCCAGCAGCGTAATACAGGGGGGAAACACTGAAGCTTTCTTT. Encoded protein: CASSVIQGGNTEAFF.

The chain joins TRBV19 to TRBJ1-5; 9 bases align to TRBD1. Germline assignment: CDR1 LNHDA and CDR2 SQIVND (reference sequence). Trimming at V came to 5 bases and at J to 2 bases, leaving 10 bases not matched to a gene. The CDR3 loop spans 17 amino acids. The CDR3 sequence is CASSVTGGAFGNQPQHF. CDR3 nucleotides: TGTGCCAGTAGTGTAACAGGGGGCGCGTTTGGCAATCAGCCCCAGCATTTT.

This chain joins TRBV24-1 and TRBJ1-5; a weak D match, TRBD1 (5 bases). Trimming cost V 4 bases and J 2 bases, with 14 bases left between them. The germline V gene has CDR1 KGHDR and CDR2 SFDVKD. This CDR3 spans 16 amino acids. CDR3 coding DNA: TGTGCCACCAGTGAAACTAACACAGGAGGCAATCAGCCCCAGCATTTT. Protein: CATSETNTGGNQPQHF.

CDR3 region: CASSSTGGLRTDTQYF. CDR3 bases: TGTGCCAGCAGCTCCACAGGGGGCCTTCGCACAGATACGCAGTATTTT. The chain is built from TRBV5-6 and TRBJ2-3; 9 bases agree with TRBD1. Germline V gene data show CDR1 as SGHDT and CDR2 as YYEEEE. V shed 3 bases and J 1 base; nucleotides not matched to a gene: 6. The CDR3 sequence is 16 residues long.